Below, 27 T cell receptor beta chains from the same sample are listed, as sequenced in a study of T cells in Graves' hyperthyroidism and ophthalmopathy. The source material, RNA transcripts, was used to amplify TCR beta CDR3 regions. The HTBI primer set drove a first-round RT-PCR of the TCR CDR3. In TCRdb, the multiplex PCR reads were re-called with MiXCR into one record per CDR3 protein. The sample shows over 300,000 distinct CDR3 sequences, over 11% of them seen only once. The sample taken for sequencing was blood. These receptor sequences come from a woman aged 55-70 years with Graves' hyperthyroidism.

This clonotype appeared many times. V usage is TRBV18 and J usage is TRBJ1-5; D is unclear. Germline V gives CDR1 KGHSH, CDR2 LQKENI. CDR3 length equals 12 residues. Trimming took 3 bases from V and 2 from J, leaving 2 bases between them. The DNA for the CDR3 is TGTGCCAGCTCACCTGGCAATCAGCCCCAGCATTTT. Protein sequence: CASSPGNQPQHF.

This clonotype was seen repeatedly, ten times or more. The rearrangement joins TRBV7-2 to TRBJ2-5, with D maybe TRBD1 (6 bases). This CDR3 has 13 residues. V lost 5 bases and J 3 bases, leaving 10 bases between the germline ends. Per germline, CDR1 SGHTA and CDR2 FQGNSA. In DNA form, the CDR3 reads TGTGCCAGCAGCACGTACAGGGAAGAGACCCAGTACTTC. Amino acids: CASSTYREETQYF.

This clonotype was seen at least ten times. V usage is TRBV15 and J usage is TRBJ2-1; D is unclear. V lost 0 bases and J lost 3, with 9 bases in between. Germline CDR1 reads LNHNV; CDR2 reads YYDKDF (reference sequence). CDR3 length equals 15 residues. The CDR3 here is CATSREAGFYNEQFF. In DNA form, the CDR3 reads TGTGCCACCAGCAGAGAGGCCGGATTCTACAATGAGCAGTTCTTC.

This clonotype was counted many times. This rearrangement joins TRBV5-1 to TRBJ1-1; TRBD1 matches at 8 bases. Germline V gene data show CDR1 as SGHRS and CDR2 as YFSETQ. V lost 5 bases to trimming and J lost 3 bases; unmatched junction nucleotides: 15. There are 17 residues in the CDR3. CDR3: CASSRVADRGRDTEAFF. CDR3 coding DNA: TGCGCCAGCAGTAGGGTCGCCGACAGGGGAAGGGACACTGAAGCTTTCTTT.

This clonotype was observed many times. The rearrangement links TRBV18 to TRBJ2-1, with TRBD1 matching 11 bases. The CDR3 runs 14 residues. Losses at the gene ends were 6 bases for V and 8 bases for J; bases not matched to a gene: 6. CDR1 and CDR2 from the germline V gene are KGHSH and LQKENI. The CDR3: CASSWTGGSDEQFF. The CDR3 bases are TGTGCCAGCTCCTGGACAGGGGGCTCTGATGAGCAGTTCTTC.

The table lists this clonotype with many counts. CDR3 coding DNA: TGTGCCAGCAGTCCCGGGACTATAAACAATGAGCAGTTCTTC. Its protein product is CASSPGTINNEQFF. This sequence joins TRBV6-2 or TRBV6-3 and TRBJ2-1; 7 bases align to TRBD2. CDR1 is MNHEY and CDR2 is SVGEGT in the germline V gene. The ends lost 5 bases at V and 5 bases at J; junction bases unmatched: 6. The CDR3 runs to 14 residues.

Only a few counts were recorded for this clonotype. This chain connects TRBV7-2 to TRBJ1-6; TRBD1 matches 8 bases. J was trimmed by 10 bases and V by 0 bases; bases with no gene match: 14. Germline-derived CDR1 and CDR2 are SGHTA and FQGNSA. The CDR3 is 18 amino acids. The CDR3, as DNA: TGTGCCAGCAGCTTAGCGCTTGTGAGGACAGGGAAAAGGTCACCCCTCCACTTT. Its protein is CASSLALVRTGKRSPLHF.

The rearrangement links TRBV30 to TRBJ1-1; maybe TRBD1 (5 bases). Germline V lookup: CDR1 GTSNPN, CDR2 SVGIG (reference sequence). This CDR3 has 19 amino acids. The V and J ends lost 4 bases and 0 bases respectively, with 27 bases between them. The CDR3 loop is CAWNEEGTGSLSMNTEAFF. The CDR3 DNA reads as TGTGCCTGGAACGAGGAGGGGACGGGGAGCCTAAGCATGAACACTGAAGCTTTCTTT.

This clonotype was seen at least ten times. This sequence joins TRBV7-3 and TRBJ2-1; tentatively, D is TRBD1 or TRBD2 (5 bases each). Germline V gene data show CDR1 as SGHTA and CDR2 as FQGTGA. The CDR3 is 12 residues long. The ends were cut back, 5 bases at V and 11 bases at J, with 13 bases in the middle. Written as DNA, the CDR3 is TGTGCCAGCAGCGCCTCCGGGACCAAGCAGTTCTTC. It translates to CASSASGTKQFF.

This clonotype was detected only a few times. The chain employs TRBV14 and TRBJ2-7; 10 nucleotides align to TRBD2. The V segment lost 1 base and the J segment 2 bases; nucleotides outside the gene matches: 5. The CDR3 totals 16 residues. Germline values: CDR1 SGHDN, CDR2 FVKESK. This CDR3 reads CASSQVSGRAPYEQYF. For the CDR3, the DNA is TGTGCCAGCAGCCAAGTAAGCGGGAGGGCCCCCTACGAGCAGTACTTC.

Many counts were recorded for this clonotype. The chain carries TRBV5-1 and TRBJ2-5, with TRBD2 matching over 9 bases. This CDR3 spans 16 amino acids. Per the germline V gene, CDR1 is SGHRS and CDR2 is YFSETQ. V was pared by 4 bases and J by 6 bases, with 13 bases of the junction left unmatched. The CDR3, as DNA: TGCGCCAGCAGCCCACCTCTCGGCGGGAGGGGGAAGACCCAGTACTTC. It is translated as CASSPPLGGRGKTQYF.

This clonotype was counted many times. The chain uses TRBV16 and TRBJ1-1; D gene ambiguous. The germline V gene encodes CDR1 KGHSY and CDR2 FQNENV. The V end was cut by 4 bases, the J end by 0 bases, with 12 bases between. There are 15 residues in the CDR3. CDR3 sequence: CASSPLMKVNTEAFF. Here the CDR3 DNA reads TGTGCCAGCAGCCCCCTAATGAAAGTGAACACTGAAGCTTTCTTT.

This clonotype occurred many times. This chain joins TRBV12-3 or TRBV12-4 and TRBJ2-3; perhaps TRBD2 as D (6 bases). V was cut by 3 bases and J by 9 bases, with 10 bases left in between. The CDR3 spans 12 residues. CDR3 sequence (DNA): TGTGCCAGCAGTTTGGAGGGAGCGACGCAGTATTTT. Amino acids: CASSLEGATQYF.

The chain links TRBV20-1 to TRBJ2-1; D perhaps matches TRBD2 (5 bases). The J call may be incorrect, as the DNA end agrees better with TRBJ2-7. CDR3 length: 14 residues. The V gene's germline CDR1 is DFQATT and CDR2 SNEGSKA (reference sequence). This chain's CDR3 is CSASASKRYNEQYF. CDR3 nucleotide sequence: TGCAGTGCTAGTGCTAGCAAGAGATACAATGAGCAGTACTTC.

This clonotype turned up a few times. CDR3 DNA sequence: TGCGCCAGCAGTCAGACAGAGGAATATGGCTACACCTTC. It encodes CASSQTEEYGYTF. This sequence joins TRBV10-1 and TRBJ1-2, with a possible D match to TRBD1 (5 bases). Germline V gene data show CDR1 as WNHNN and CDR2 as SYGVQD (reference sequence). The CDR3 totals 13 residues. V gave up 5 bases and J gave up 5 bases, with 12 bases separating them.

There are many counts of this clonotype. The chain joins TRBV4-1 to TRBJ2-4; TRBD2 matches at 8 bases. The CDR3 contains 18 residues. Germline values: CDR1 MGHRA, CDR2 YSYEKL. J lost 2 bases, V lost 1 base, and 10 bases had no gene match. This CDR3 is CASSQVRAGGTTKNIQYF. CDR3 nucleotide sequence: TGCGCCAGCAGCCAAGTACGGGCGGGAGGAACGACCAAAAACATTCAGTACTTC.

The chain has TRBV7-9 and TRBJ1-2, with a weak D call TRBD1 (5 bases). The CDR3 covers 13 residues. Looked up from germline, CDR1 is SEHNR and CDR2 is FQNEAQ (reference sequence). V lost 6 bases and J lost 4, with 12 bases in between. CDR3 region: CASSPSGLYGYTF. In DNA, the CDR3 is TGTGCCAGCAGTCCTTCGGGGCTCTATGGCTACACCTTC.

The sample holds many counts of this clonotype. At one of its ends the junction is not consistent with the germline gene, which may arise from a read error. This chain joins TRBV5-8 and TRBJ2-3; 8 nucleotides align to TRBD1. The CDR3 contains 14 residues. Germline V gene sequence: CDR1 SGHTS, CDR2 YDEGEE. CDR3 sequence reads: CASSLDRVTDTQYF. The CDR3 DNA sequence: TGTGCCAGCAGTTTGGACAGGGTGACAGATACGCAGTATTTT.

In this sample, this clonotype turned up many times. Written as DNA, the CDR3 is TGTGCCAGCAGTTTAAATGAGGGGTACACTGAAGCTTTCTTT. Protein sequence: CASSLNEGYTEAFF. V gene TRBV28 combines with J gene TRBJ1-1; D is perhaps TRBD1 (5 bases). This CDR3 comprises 14 residues. From germline, CDR1 is MDHEN and CDR2 SYDVKM. The V gene lost 2 bases and the J gene lost 3 bases, with 10 bases spanning the gap. The complete variable domain, with remaining parts taken from reference TRBV28 and TRBJ1-1, reads DVKVTQSSRYLVKRTGEKVFLECVQDMDHENMFWYRQDPGLGLRLIYFSYDVKMKEKGDIPEGYSVSREKKERFSLILESASTNQTSMYLCASSLNEGYTEAFFGQGTRLTVV.

This clonotype has a single count. The V call is TRBV12-3 or TRBV12-4, the J call TRBJ1-1, with D tentatively TRBD1 (5 bases). V was clipped by 5 bases and J by 0 bases, with 16 bases between them. This CDR3 spans 16 amino acids. The CDR3 bases are TGTGCCAGCAGTAACACCGGGACGGGGATGAACACTGAAGCTTTCTTT. This codes for CASSNTGTGMNTEAFF.

This clonotype is medium-sized (0.01 to 0.1%) by share. The CDR3 DNA reads as TGTGCCAGCAGCGGGGCGGCGGGAGGGCAAGAGACCCAGTACTTC. Amino acids: CASSGAAGGQETQYF. The rearrangement links TRBV11-2 to TRBJ2-5; TRBD2 aligns across 9 bases. The trim removed 5 bases at V and 2 bases at J, leaving 6 bases unmatched. The CDR3 is made up of 15 amino acids. Germline V gene lookup returns CDR1 SGHAT and CDR2 FQNNGV.

There are many counts of this clonotype. The V gene is TRBV12-3 or TRBV12-4, the J gene TRBJ2-3; no reliable D call. Trimming cost V 7 bases and J 0 bases, with 14 bases left between them. This CDR3 has 15 amino acids. The CDR3 region has the DNA TGTGCCAGCACCTCCCGTGGGTGGAGCACAGATACGCAGTATTTT. The encoded protein is CASTSRGWSTDTQYF.

This clonotype was detected ten times or more. The CDR3 reads CASRQGGRTDNEQFF. In DNA form, the CDR3 reads TGTGCCAGCCGACAGGGCGGGAGGACCGACAATGAGCAGTTCTTC. This chain connects TRBV28 to TRBJ2-1; maybe TRBD2 (8 bases). The CDR3 is 15 residues long. Deletions cut 8 bases from V and 5 bases from J, with 19 bases between. Germline values: CDR1 MDHEN, CDR2 SYDVKM. The full variable domain, with the rest looked up from reference TRBV28 and TRBJ2-1, is DVKVTQSSRYLVKRTGEKVFLECVQDMDHENMFWYRQDPGLGLRLIYFSYDVKMKEKGDIPEGYSVSREKKERFSLILESASTNQTSMYLCASRQGGRTDNEQFFGPGTRLTVL.

This clonotype was counted many times. The chain employs TRBV18 and TRBJ1-5, with TRBD1 as a possible D gene (5 bases). This CDR3 spans 13 amino acids. The V gene's germline CDR1 is KGHSH and CDR2 LQKENI. V lost 2 bases and J 7 bases, leaving 9 bases between the germline ends. CDR3 sequence: CASSPTGGQPQHF. CDR3 in DNA: TGTGCCAGCTCACCAACAGGCGGCCAGCCCCAGCATTTT. Filled out from reference TRBV18 and TRBJ1-5, the complete variable domain reads NAGVMQNPRHLVRRRGQEARLRCSPMKGHSHVYWYRQLPEEGLKFMVYLQKENIIDESGMPKERFSAEFPKEGPSILRIQQVVRGDSAAYFCASSPTGGQPQHFGDGTRLSIL.

This clonotype has just a few counts. This chain joins TRBV6-1 and TRBJ2-1, with 8 bases identical to TRBD1. This CDR3 region has 15 residues. Trimming at V came to 4 bases and at J to 8 bases, leaving 10 bases not matched to a gene. Germline-derived CDR1 and CDR2 are MNHNS and SASEGT. CDR3 DNA: TGTGCCAGCAGTGCCGGGACAGGACCGTGGGATGAGCAGTTCTTC. As protein: CASSAGTGPWDEQFF.

This clonotype appeared many times. The chain joins TRBV27 to TRBJ2-1, with TRBD2 matching 8 bases. Losses at the gene ends were 5 bases for V and 7 bases for J; bases not matched to a gene: 28. The CDR3 runs to 21 residues. The V gene's germline CDR1 is MNHEY and CDR2 SMNVEV (reference sequence). The CDR3 bases are TGTGCCAGCAGTCTACTTTTCTGGGCGTCCAACCGGGAGGGCCTGATGAATGAGCAGTTCTTC. Amino acids: CASSLLFWASNREGLMNEQFF.

This clonotype has ten or more counts. The CDR3 DNA sequence: TGTGCCACCAGTGACCCCCGGCAGGGCGCGAATCAGCCCCAGCATTTT. Translated, it gives CATSDPRQGANQPQHF. This chain links TRBV24-1 with TRBJ1-5; perhaps TRBD1 as D (5 bases). Germline assignment: CDR1 KGHDR and CDR2 SFDVKD. The CDR3 is 16 residues long. Trimming took off 4 bases at V and 4 bases at J, with 16 bases between the two ends.